The clone carrying this T cell receptor beta chain appeared many times. Its antigen is undetermined. V was pared by 6 bases and J by 6 bases, with 15 bases between. The CDR3 is 14 residues long. Tagging with unique molecular identifiers was applied to individual cDNA molecules. From the 5' RACE reads, TCRdb called clonotypes with MiXCR, one entry per CDR3 protein. The data show under 95,000 distinct CDR3 sequences, with less than 15% seen just once and approximately 4.5% held by the top ten. The data originate from a study of early T cells in non-severe SARS-CoV-2 infection. Overall study: Sequencing targeted bulk RNA from unsorted whole blood, leaving chains unpaired. Study-wide results and limits: Comparison of clonotypes with VDJdb favored anti-spike CD8 responses while missing private and CD4 specificities.

The receptor was derived from an adult who was a healthcare worker with PCR-confirmed SARS-CoV-2 infection or an uninfected control (not recorded which). The chain recombines TRBV12-3 or TRBV12-4 with TRBJ2-1; D is perhaps TRBD1 (7 bases). Sequencing used whole blood. The CDR3: CASRRGAGGNEQFF. CDR3 sequence (DNA): TGTGCCAGCAGAAGGGGGGCAGGGGGCAATGAGCAGTTCTTC.